This T cell receptor (beta chain) was captured in a study of blood T cell repertoires in COVID-19. For the study at large: Cohort 3 recovery required two negative PCRs, clearance, or symptom resolution.

The data were produced by immunoSEQ multiplex PCR, yet TCRdb's version contains in-frame clones alone and is incomplete. There are about 210,000 clones in the sample; 87% occur only once, and roughly 7.2% lies in the top ten. This clone was detected once. The germline V gene has CDR1 SGDLS and CDR2 YYNGEE. The CDR3 has 14 amino acids. V was clipped by 6 bases and J by 7 bases; unmatched bases: 8. This rearrangement joins TRBV9 to TRBJ1-5, with 9 positions matching TRBD1. Sample: PBMCs or T cells enriched from blood (not recorded which). The sequence was obtained from a young man in a cohort exposed to, infected with or recovered from COVID-19 (not recorded which). The CDR3: CASNEQGASQPQHF. DNA for the CDR3: TGTGCCAGCAATGAACAGGGGGCGTCCCAGCCCCAGCATTTT.